The clone carrying this TCR beta chain showed up just once. Its antigen is not known. The data were obtained in a study of cytomegalovirus exposure and HLA in healthy donors. The PCR ran on 60 Vbeta and 13 Jbeta primers. Measured with immunoSEQ multiplex PCR; TCRdb has only the in-frame clones, and not every one. The sample lists 160,000 or so clones, approximately 79% seen once, with under 8% in the top ten. There were likely unrecorded immune exposures, though donors were nominally healthy when sampled. Study results and limitations: It was shown in a later analysis that HLA-associated TCR beta chains were more clonally expanded than other, equally common chains.

This CDR3 contains 13 residues. The trim removed 4 bases at V and 7 bases at J, leaving 2 bases unmatched. Per the germline V gene, CDR1 is MNHEY and CDR2 is SMNVEV (reference sequence). The source material was PBMCs. The sequence was collected from a woman in her fifties or sixties in good health and CMV-seropositive. This chain uses TRBV27 with TRBJ2-1; 9 bases are a match to TRBD2. CDR3 in amino acids: CASSSGLANEQFF. The CDR3, as DNA: TGTGCCAGCAGTTCGGGACTAGCAAATGAGCAGTTCTTC.